This T cell receptor (beta chain) was profiled in a study of T-cell reconstitution after alpha-beta-depleted transplantation in children. Preparation of the TCRbeta library used unique molecular identifiers. Each CDR3 protein is one row after TCRdb ran MiXCR on the PCR reads. The repertoire holds tens of thousands of distinct CDR3 sequences, with just under 7.5% as singletons. This clonotype was seen many times. The material was PBMCs from the stem cell graft donor, obtained from the stem cell graft. The sequence was obtained from a human donor who donated a stem cell graft to a child with acute lymphoblastic leukemia.

The CDR3 spells CASSVEGVNGELFF. The CDR3 DNA follows: TGTGCCAGCAGCGTAGAGGGAGTCAACGGGGAGCTGTTTTTT. The rearrangement uses TRBV9 and TRBJ2-2; TRBD2 is a possible D gene (5 bases). Germline V gene sequence: CDR1 SGDLS, CDR2 YYNGEE. The germline V and J ends were trimmed by 0 bases and 7 bases, with 10 bases remaining between them. This CDR3 contains 14 residues.